This T cell receptor beta chain came from a study of blood T cell repertoires in COVID-19. The germline V gene has CDR1 SGHAT and CDR2 FQNNGV. Deletions cut 1 base from V and 7 bases from J, with 13 bases between. The CDR3 length is 14 residues. The repertoire was sequenced with immunoSEQ multiplex PCR; TCRdb's copy has only in-frame clones and lacks some. The sample gives approximately 99,000 clones, around 86% of which show up once; roughly 4% is in the top ten. Material: peripheral blood. This sequence joins TRBV11-2 and TRBJ2-5; possibly TRBD2 for D (5 bases). The clonotype comes from a woman in her 70s with acute or convalescent COVID-19. The DNA for the CDR3 is TGTGCCAGCAGCTTAGGGGAGAATTTGGGGACCCAGTACTTC. Protein sequence: CASSLGENLGTQYF.